Following are 28 T cell receptor beta chains from one sample sequenced in a study of T cell responses to AZD1222 COVID-19 vaccine (TCRdb year 2021). The library was generated by the immunoSEQ multiplex PCR assay. In its TCRdb copy, this immuneACCESS table keeps in-frame sequences only and misses some clones. Where compared with another copy, unresolved V genes explain less than half of these, and the others have no known cause. This sample holds 110,000 to 150,000 clones; around 88% were observed only once. Roughly 3.8% of the sample rests with the top ten. The time point label here, explained by the study, means: baseline before first vaccination. The sequencing used peripheral blood, collected on day 0 of AZD1222 vaccination. The receptor source for this set is an adult in good health.

Note on this clone: The same CDR3 can be traced to other DNA sequences in this sample. The chain links TRBV7-2 to TRBJ2-5; no definite D call. V was shortened by 0 bases and J by 5 bases, with 4 bases between the two germline ends. CDR1 SGHTA and CDR2 FQGNSA come from the germline V gene. The CDR3 has 12 residues. CDR3 residues: CASSLALETQYF. CDR3 nucleotide sequence: TGTGCCAGCAGCTTAGCGTTGGAGACCCAGTACTTC.

The rearrangement joins TRBV28 to TRBJ2-7; 7 bases are shared with TRBD1. CDR1 is MDHEN, CDR2 SYDVKM, per germline. Germline trimming cut 6 bases from V and 4 bases from J; bases unmatched to any gene: 6. The CDR3 consists of 13 residues. The chain's CDR3 is CASSQTGSYEQYF. The DNA for the CDR3 is TGTGCCAGCAGCCAGACAGGGAGTTACGAGCAGTACTTC.

The chain has TRBV5-1 and TRBJ1-2, with 7 bases matching TRBD1. Germline CDR1 and CDR2: SGHRS and YFSETQ. The CDR3 spans 14 residues. The trim removed 4 bases at V and 5 bases at J, leaving 8 bases unmatched. CDR3 coding DNA: TGCGCCAGCAGCGGACCTACGACAGGGTATGGCTACACCTTC. The encoded protein is CASSGPTTGYGYTF.

The V gene is TRBV10-3, the J gene TRBJ2-3, with 8 nucleotides matching TRBD1. The CDR3 has 14 amino acids. After removal of 9 bases from V and 3 bases from J, the junction contained 8 bases not matched to a gene. In germline, CDR1 is ENHRY, CDR2 SYGVKD. The CDR3 spells CAIGKTGETDTQYF. In DNA, the CDR3 is TGTGCCATAGGCAAGACAGGGGAAACAGATACGCAGTATTTT.

This chain joins TRBV7-9 and TRBJ2-1; 10 bases are shared with TRBD2. The CDR3 length is 15 residues. The V gene end was trimmed by 4 bases and the J gene end by 8 bases; junction bases not matched to a gene: 8. Germline CDR1 reads SEHNR; CDR2 reads FQNEAQ (reference sequence). The DNA for the CDR3 is TGTGCCAGCAGCTCCCGCCTAGCGGGAGTCGATGAGCAGTTCTTC. Encoded protein: CASSSRLAGVDEQFF.

The chain is built from TRBV29-1 and TRBJ2-7, with D perhaps being TRBD1 or TRBD2 (6 bases each). Germline CDR1 is SQVTM and CDR2 is ANQGSEA. Trimming left V 6 bases short and J 6 bases short, with 15 bases between. This CDR3 is built from 12 residues. CDR3 nucleotide sequence: TGCAGCGTGGAGGGGGAGACTCTCGAGCAGTACTTC. Translation: CSVEGETLEQYF.

This chain uses TRBV4-3 with TRBJ1-1, with D hard to call. CDR1 is LGHNA, CDR2 YSLEER, per germline. Between the trimmed V and J ends, which lost 0 bases and 6 bases, there was a span of 5 bases. This CDR3 is 12 amino acids long. Here the CDR3 reads CASSQDNAEAFF. CDR3 bases: TGCGCCAGCAGCCAAGATAACGCTGAAGCTTTCTTT.

The chain combines TRBV28 with TRBJ1-1, with TRBD1 as a possible D gene (5 bases). The V gene's germline CDR1 is MDHEN and CDR2 SYDVKM. V shed 0 bases and J shed 10 bases, with 21 bases lying between them. The CDR3 sequence is 16 residues long. The CDR3 sequence: CASSLWSKGTRVGAFF. The DNA of the CDR3 is TGTGCCAGCAGTTTATGGTCCAAAGGGACTAGGGTCGGAGCTTTCTTT.

The rearrangement uses TRBV9 and TRBJ2-7, with D possibly being TRBD2 (5 bases). CDR1 is SGDLS, CDR2 YYNGEE, per germline. This CDR3 contains 11 residues. The V and J ends lost 3 bases and 4 bases respectively, with 5 bases between them. The CDR3 region is CASSAGYEQYF. The CDR3 bases are TGTGCCAGCAGCGCGGGATACGAGCAGTACTTC.

This chain uses TRBV30 with TRBJ2-7; D is possibly TRBD1 or TRBD2 (5 bases each). Deletions cut 5 bases from V and 3 bases from J, with 17 bases between. Germline V CDR1 and CDR2: GTSNPN, SVGIG (reference sequence). The CDR3 extends over 14 amino acids. The CDR3 nucleotides read TGTGCCTGGGGGTCAGGGACGGGCATCTACGAGCAGTACTTC. Its translation: CAWGSGTGIYEQYF.

The J gene is TRBJ1-1, the V gene TRBV7-9; D gene unclear. Trimming shortened V by 3 bases and J by 0 bases, and 8 bases separated the two germline ends. The germline gives CDR1 SEHNR, CDR2 FQNEAQ (reference sequence). The CDR3 runs 14 residues. Here the CDR3 reads CASSFSGVNTEAFF. The CDR3 DNA is TGTGCCAGCAGCTTCTCGGGTGTGAACACTGAAGCTTTCTTT.

The genes are TRBV7-2 and TRBJ2-2; D ambiguous. Germline-derived CDR1 and CDR2 are SGHTA and FQGNSA. The CDR3 consists of 15 residues. Trimming pared 1 base from V and 7 bases from J, leaving 13 bases between. CDR3 sequence (DNA): TGTGCCAGCAGCTTAGATCCAGGTCTAGGCGGGGAGCTGTTTTTT. Protein product: CASSLDPGLGGELFF.

CDR3: CASSEEVWGTRLGNEQYF. The CDR3 coding sequence is TGTGCCAGCAGTGAAGAAGTGTGGGGGACCCGCCTAGGAAACGAGCAGTACTTC. The chain couples TRBV6-1 to TRBJ2-7; D is possibly TRBD1 or TRBD2 (5 bases each). This CDR3 has 18 amino acids. The germline gives CDR1 MNHNS, CDR2 SASEGT. The germline V and J ends were trimmed by 1 base and 5 bases, with 24 bases remaining between them.

The rearrangement links TRBV6-5 to TRBJ1-6, with 8 bases aligning to TRBD1. The CDR3 loop spans 16 amino acids. From germline, CDR1 is MNHEY and CDR2 SVGAGI. V lost 1 base and J lost 7; bases outside the gene matches: 6. CDR3 in DNA: TGTGCCAGCAGTTACTTACGGACAGGGAGGAATTCACCCCTCCACTTT. It encodes CASSYLRTGRNSPLHF.

The chain carries TRBV7-6 and TRBJ1-4; D remains ambiguous. The CDR3 is 15 residues long. Deletions cut 5 bases from V and 1 base from J, with 11 bases between. Germline V gives CDR1 SGHVS, CDR2 FNYEAQ. CDR3 sequence: CASSQRDGTNEKLFF. The DNA for the CDR3 is TGTGCCAGCAGCCAGAGGGATGGAACTAATGAAAAACTGTTTTTT.

In this sample, this clone turned up once. In nucleotides, the CDR3 is TGTGCCAGCAGCGCACCCCAGGGGAGGGGGGAGACCCAGTACTTC. It encodes CASSAPQGRGETQYF. The chain uses TRBV6-4 and TRBJ2-5, with D perhaps matching TRBD2 (7 bases). V was cut by 6 bases and J by 5 bases, with 19 bases left in between. This CDR3 is built from 15 residues. Germline lookup yields CDR1 MRHNA and CDR2 SNTAGT.

V usage is TRBV10-3 and J usage is TRBJ2-7, with TRBD2 matching 8 bases. The CDR3 covers 13 residues. The V and J ends lost 6 bases and 5 bases, in that order; junction bases with no gene match: 6. Germline CDR1 is ENHRY and CDR2 is SYGVKD. CDR3 DNA sequence: TGTGCCATCAGGGGGCCGGGAGGGGACGAGCAGTACTTC. This gives the protein CAIRGPGGDEQYF.

This clone came up once. The rearrangement uses TRBV4-1 and TRBJ1-2; TRBD1 aligns across 8 bases. The CDR3 contains 14 residues. Germline V CDR1 and CDR2: MGHRA, YSYEKL. The trim removed 6 bases at V and 3 bases at J, leaving 6 bases unmatched. CDR3 sequence: CASRRPGQDYGYTF. Here the CDR3 DNA reads TGCGCCAGCAGGCGTCCGGGACAGGACTATGGCTACACCTTC.

The rearrangement links TRBV7-9 to TRBJ2-1; 8 nucleotides align to TRBD1. Germline V gene lookup returns CDR1 SEHNR and CDR2 FQNEAQ (reference sequence). Trimming cost V 4 bases and J 4 bases; bases outside gene matches: 6. This CDR3 region has 15 residues. The CDR3 loop reads CASSSPDRVYNEQFF. As DNA, the CDR3 is TGTGCCAGCAGCTCGCCGGACAGGGTATACAATGAGCAGTTCTTC.

This sequence joins TRBV5-6 and TRBJ2-5, with D tentatively TRBD2 (6 bases). Germline V lookup: CDR1 SGHDT, CDR2 YYEEEE. V was clipped by 0 bases and J by 3 bases, with 12 bases between them. CDR3 length: 15 residues. DNA for the CDR3: TGTGCCAGCAGCTTGGCCGGCAGGGAGGAAGAGACCCAGTACTTC. Protein product: CASSLAGREEETQYF.

This CDR3 is CASSLLTEAFF. The DNA of the CDR3 is TGTGCCAGCAGTTTACTCACTGAAGCTTTCTTT. This chain links TRBV28 with TRBJ1-1; D unresolved. The germline V gene has CDR1 MDHEN and CDR2 SYDVKM. The CDR3 extends over 11 amino acids. Trimming took 2 bases from V and 4 from J, leaving 2 bases between them. Together with reference TRBV28 and TRBJ1-1, the CDR3 gives the full variable domain: DVKVTQSSRYLVKRTGEKVFLECVQDMDHENMFWYRQDPGLGLRLIYFSYDVKMKEKGDIPEGYSVSREKKERFSLILESASTNQTSMYLCASSLLTEAFFGQGTRLTVV.

The chain combines TRBV13 with TRBJ2-7; either TRBD1 or TRBD2 may supply D (5 bases each). CDR1 and CDR2 (germline): PRHDT, FYEKMQ (reference sequence). V gave up 3 bases and J gave up 9 bases, with 18 bases separating them. The CDR3 totals 14 residues. CDR3 amino acids: CASSLGRSKWGQYF. CDR3 bases: TGTGCCAGCAGCTTGGGACGGTCCAAGTGGGGGCAGTACTTC.

This clone was counted between two and nine times. The V call is TRBV6-5, the J call TRBJ2-1; TRBD1 matches at 8 bases. Germline CDR1 is MNHEY and CDR2 is SVGAGI. The V segment lost 9 bases and the J segment 7 bases; nucleotides outside the gene matches: 8. The CDR3 runs to 13 residues. CDR3 protein: CASQQGETNEQFF. In nucleotides, the CDR3 is TGTGCCAGTCAACAGGGGGAAACGAATGAGCAGTTCTTC.

The gene calls are TRBV19 and TRBJ1-5; D is ambiguous. V lost 4 bases and J lost 3, with 10 bases in between. CDR1 is LNHDA and CDR2 is SQIVND in the germline V gene (reference sequence). The CDR3 contains 14 residues. In nucleotides, the CDR3 is TGTGCCAGTAGTAGAGCGAGTACCAATCAGCCCCAGCATTTT. Encoded protein: CASSRASTNQPQHF.

The CDR3 sequence is CASRDPLRPYDEQFF. Here the CDR3 DNA reads TGTGCCAGCAGGGACCCCTTACGACCGTACGATGAGCAGTTCTTC. The V call is TRBV6-5, the J call TRBJ2-1; D is unresolved. Trimming stripped 6 bases from V and 8 bases from J, with 20 bases between. Germline V lookup: CDR1 MNHEY, CDR2 SVGAGI. The CDR3 covers 15 residues.

The chain joins TRBV15 to TRBJ1-2; D uncertain. There are 13 residues in the CDR3. The germline V and J ends were trimmed by 0 bases and 5 bases, with 7 bases remaining between them. Germline assignment: CDR1 LNHNV and CDR2 YYDKDF (reference sequence). CDR3 residues: CATSRDQAYGYTF. The CDR3 nucleotides read TGTGCCACCAGCAGAGATCAAGCTTATGGCTACACCTTC.

This clone was observed a few times. V and J are TRBV19 and TRBJ1-1, with a tentative D call TRBD1 (5 bases). With 7 bases removed from V and 5 bases from J, the gap between germline ends came to 14 bases. The CDR3 spans 13 residues. CDR1 is LNHDA, CDR2 SQIVND, per germline (reference sequence). The CDR3 DNA reads as TGTGCCAGTAAGGCCCAGGGTGGTACTGAAGCTTTCTTT. Encoded protein: CASKAQGGTEAFF.

This clone has just one count. The J gene is TRBJ2-1, the V gene TRBV9; 9 positions match TRBD2. CDR1 is SGDLS and CDR2 is YYNGEE in the germline V gene. V was clipped by 1 base and J by 8 bases; unmatched bases: 4. This CDR3 is built from 14 residues. CDR3 nucleotides: TGTGCCAGCAGCGTAAGCGGGAGGAGGGATGAGCAGTTCTTC. It is translated as CASSVSGRRDEQFF.